The 5 T cell receptor beta chains reported below all come from one sample, sequenced in a study of blood T cells in healthy people across ages. Alongside a J-beta primer mix, a sample-barcoded 5' primer served in a second PCR lasting roughly 6 to 11 cycles. MiXCR, applied by TCRdb to the 5' RACE reads, yields one record per CDR3 protein. The table records 1.5 million to 2 million distinct CDR3 sequences, roughly 32% of them present only once. Sequences were obtained from blood. The receptors were gathered from a woman younger than 45 in good health.

This clonotype has a handful of counts. This chain links TRBV7-3 with TRBJ2-2, with 7 bases identical to TRBD1. Per the germline V gene, CDR1 is SGHTA and CDR2 is FQGTGA. The CDR3 has 15 amino acids. V lost 4 bases, J lost 1 base, and 3 bases stayed unmatched. In DNA form, the CDR3 reads TGTGCCAGCAGCTCCGGGACAGAGAACACCGGGGAGCTGTTTTTT. Protein product: CASSSGTENTGELFF.

The gene calls are TRBV10-3 and TRBJ1-2; D uncertain. This CDR3 contains 14 residues. Trimming removed 3 bases at V and 4 bases at J, with 12 bases between. Germline-derived CDR1 and CDR2 are ENHRY and SYGVKD. The CDR3 nucleotides are TGTGCCATCAGTGATGGAACAGACCCCTATGGCTACACCTTC. As protein: CAISDGTDPYGYTF.

The chain is built from TRBV5-1 and TRBJ2-1; 13 bases fit TRBD2. The J segment lost 8 bases and the V segment lost 4 bases, leaving 9 bases of the junction unmatched. CDR3 length: 16 residues. In germline, CDR1 is SGHRS, CDR2 YFSETQ. As DNA, the CDR3 is TGCGCCAGCAGCCCGCTCGGGACTAGCGGGGTATATGAGCAGTTCTTC. The encoded protein is CASSPLGTSGVYEQFF.

The chain recombines TRBV3-1 with TRBJ2-1; perhaps TRBD2 as D (6 bases). The CDR3 covers 14 residues. CDR1 LGHDT and CDR2 YNNKEL come from the germline V gene (reference sequence). V lost 1 base and J lost 8, with 12 bases in between. The chain's CDR3 is CASSQGLVPYEQFF. In DNA form, the CDR3 reads TGTGCCAGCAGCCAAGGACTAGTTCCCTATGAGCAGTTCTTC.

The chain carries TRBV20-1 and TRBJ2-7; D perhaps matches TRBD1 (5 bases). Trimming left V 0 bases short and J 4 bases short, with 19 bases between. The CDR3 is 16 amino acids. The V gene's germline CDR1 is DFQATT and CDR2 SNEGSKA (reference sequence). The CDR3 loop is CSARDILSGFFYEQYF. CDR3 in DNA: TGCAGTGCTAGAGACATACTTTCAGGGTTCTTTTACGAGCAGTACTTC.